This T cell receptor (beta chain) is from a study of blood T cell repertoires in COVID-19. Overall study: COVID-19 samples collected from the United States, Italy and Spain covered acute and convalescent phases. The cDNA or gDNA used as material had been derived from T cells, B-cell-depleted T cells, or PBMCs.

Trimming removed 6 bases from V and 0 bases from J; junction bases left unmatched: 6. Germline CDR1 reads SNHLY; CDR2 reads FYNNEI. The CDR3 contains 15 residues. The table came from immunoSEQ multiplex PCR; TCRdb's copy has only in-frame clones and leaves some out. Among under 300,000 clones listed, about four fifths were seen once. Patients in Seattle were enrolled during active infection, then followed longitudinally. This chain connects TRBV2 to TRBJ2-3; 7 positions match TRBD1. The source material was peripheral blood. This TCR was recovered from a human donor with COVID-19, enrolled during active disease. The donor label of this sample is uncertain. DNA of the CDR3: TGTGCCAGCAGCGCCGACAGGGCGAGCACAGATACGCAGTATTTT. It codes for CASSADRASTDTQYF. Filled out from reference TRBV2 and TRBJ2-3, the complete variable domain reads EPEVTQTPSHQVTQMGQEVILRCVPISNHLYFYWYRQILGQKVEFLVSFYNNEISEKSEIFDDQFSVERPDGSNFTLKIRSTKLEDSAMYFCASSADRASTDTQYFGPGTRLTVL.